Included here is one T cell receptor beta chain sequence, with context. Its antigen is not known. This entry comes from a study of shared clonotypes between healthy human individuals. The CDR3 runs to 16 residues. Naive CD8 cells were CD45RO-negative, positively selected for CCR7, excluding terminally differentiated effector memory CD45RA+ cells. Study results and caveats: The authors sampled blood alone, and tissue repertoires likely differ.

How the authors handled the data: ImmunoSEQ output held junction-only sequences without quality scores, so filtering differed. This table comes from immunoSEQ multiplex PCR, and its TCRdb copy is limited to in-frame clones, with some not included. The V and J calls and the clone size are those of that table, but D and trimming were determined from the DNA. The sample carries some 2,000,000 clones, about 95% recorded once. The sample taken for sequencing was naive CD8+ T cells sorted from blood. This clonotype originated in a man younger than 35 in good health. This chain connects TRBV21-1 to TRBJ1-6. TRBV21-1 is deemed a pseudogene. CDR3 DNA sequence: TGTGCCAGCAGCAATTCACTGCGTCCTCATAATTCACCCCTCCACTTT. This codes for CASSNSLRPHNSPLHF.